Listed below are T cell receptor beta chains from one sample, sequenced in a study of shared clonotypes between healthy human individuals. Sequencing used immunoSEQ multiplex PCR; TCRdb keeps in-frame clones, though not all of them. The sample yields over a million clones, approximately 80% seen once. The specimen was memory CD4+ T cells from PBMCs. These receptors originate from a man aged 18-30 years in good health. Some clones in this sample may be carry-over from other donors' samples. Each CDR3 is given with its conserved first and last residue. A D gene is named only where the DNA matches it firmly. Rows give clone size only sometimes, using once, few, many, or a class for an expanded clone.

D gene: TRBD2
J gene: TRBJ2-7
clone size: NA
CDR3 length: 14
V gene: TRBV2
CDR3 DNA: TGTGCCAGCAGTGAATGGGGGAGGGCCTACGAGCAGTACTTC
CDR3 protein: CASSEWGRAYEQYF

D gene: TRBD1
J gene: TRBJ2-1
clone size: NA
CDR3 length: 14
V gene: TRBV5-1
CDR3 DNA: TGCGCCAGCAGCTTGGATAGGACAGGGAATGAGCAGTTCTTC
CDR3 protein: CASSLDRTGNEQFF

D gene: TRBD1
J gene: TRBJ2-7
clone size: NA
CDR3 length: 12
V gene: TRBV5-1
CDR3 DNA: TGCGCCAGCAGGGACAGGGGGCCCGAGCAGTACTTC
CDR3 protein: CASRDRGPEQYF

D gene: NA
J gene: TRBJ1-5
clone size: NA
CDR3 length: 12
V gene: TRBV5-8
CDR3 DNA: TGTGCCAGCAGCTTGCACAATCAGCCCCAGCATTTT
CDR3 protein: CASSLHNQPQHF

D gene: NA
J gene: TRBJ1-1
clone size: NA
CDR3 length: 14
V gene: TRBV10-1
CDR3 DNA: TGCGCCAGCAGACGGGGGGAGAAGGACACTGAAGCTTTCTTT
CDR3 protein: CASRRGEKDTEAFF

D gene: NA
J gene: TRBJ2-3
clone size: NA
CDR3 length: 15
V gene: TRBV7-2
CDR3 DNA: TGTGCCAGCAGCTTAAGATGGGGCAGCACAGATACGCAGTATTTT
CDR3 protein: CASSLRWGSTDTQYF

D gene: NA
J gene: TRBJ2-7
clone size: NA
CDR3 length: 13
V gene: TRBV28
CDR3 DNA: TGTGCCACCATGGGCGCGGCTAGGGGCGAGCAGTACTTC
CDR3 protein: CATMGAARGEQYF

D gene: NA
J gene: TRBJ1-1
clone size: once
CDR3 length: 15
V gene: TRBV4-2
CDR3 DNA: TGTGCCAGCAGCCAAGTAATCAGCCGAGGCACTGAAGCTTTCTTT
CDR3 protein: CASSQVISRGTEAFF

D gene: NA
J gene: TRBJ1-2
clone size: NA
CDR3 length: 13
V gene: TRBV28
CDR3 DNA: TGTGCCAGCAGCCCTGGACAGCCCTATGGCTACACCTTC
CDR3 protein: CASSPGQPYGYTF

D gene: NA
J gene: TRBJ2-5
clone size: NA
CDR3 length: 13
V gene: TRBV7-3
CDR3 DNA: TGTGCCAGCAGCCCCCACGGGGGAGAGACCCAGTACTTC
CDR3 protein: CASSPHGGETQYF

D gene: NA
J gene: TRBJ1-5
clone size: NA
CDR3 length: 15
V gene: TRBV9
CDR3 DNA: TGTGCCAGCAGCGCCGGGACGGCAGACAATCAGCCCCAGCATTTT
CDR3 protein: CASSAGTADNQPQHF

D gene: NA
J gene: TRBJ2-5
clone size: NA
CDR3 length: 16
V gene: TRBV25-1
CDR3 DNA: TGTGCCAGCAGTGACCTCAGCGGACTGTACCAAGAGACCCAGTACTTC
CDR3 protein: CASSDLSGLYQETQYF

D gene: TRBD2
J gene: TRBJ2-2
clone size: NA
CDR3 length: 18
V gene: TRBV5-1
CDR3 DNA: TGCGCCAGCAGCTTGATGGCTAGCGGACCTTCGACCTCCGGGGAGCTGTTTTTT
CDR3 protein: CASSLMASGPSTSGELFF

D gene: NA
J gene: TRBJ2-1
clone size: NA
CDR3 length: 14
V gene: TRBV10-3
CDR3 DNA: TGTGCCATCAGCCCGCCGGGAGACTACAATGAGCAGTTCTTC
CDR3 protein: CAISPPGDYNEQFF

D gene: NA
J gene: TRBJ2-3
clone size: NA
CDR3 length: 17
V gene: TRBV4-1
CDR3 DNA: TGCGCCAGCAGCCCCGATCGGGGGAGAGGATTTGCAGATACGCAGTATTTT
CDR3 protein: CASSPDRGRGFADTQYF

D gene: NA
J gene: TRBJ1-5
clone size: few
CDR3 length: 15
V gene: TRBV28
CDR3 DNA: TGTGCCAGCAGTTTATCTGGGTCGGGCAATCAGCCCCAGCATTTT
CDR3 protein: CASSLSGSGNQPQHF

D gene: NA
J gene: TRBJ2-1
clone size: NA
CDR3 length: 15
V gene: TRBV2
CDR3 DNA: TGTGCCAGCAGTCCGAGGCGAACACTTAACAATGAGCAGTTCTTC
CDR3 protein: CASSPRRTLNNEQFF

D gene: TRBD1
J gene: TRBJ1-2
clone size: NA
CDR3 length: 16
V gene: TRBV6-5
CDR3 DNA: TGTGCCAGCAGTTTATTGCTGGGACAGGCGGTCGATGGCTACACCTTC
CDR3 protein: CASSLLLGQAVDGYTF

D gene: TRBD2
J gene: TRBJ2-4
clone size: NA
CDR3 length: 14
V gene: TRBV19
CDR3 DNA: TGTGCCAGTAATCAACAAGCGGGAGGGCCCAATCAGTACTTC
CDR3 protein: CASNQQAGGPNQYF

D gene: NA
J gene: TRBJ1-2
clone size: NA
CDR3 length: 16
V gene: TRBV6-6
CDR3 DNA: TGTGCCAGCAGTTACTCCGGGACCGCCTCTAACTATGGTTACACCTTC
CDR3 protein: CASSYSGTASNYGYTF

D gene: NA
J gene: TRBJ1-1
clone size: few
CDR3 length: 13
V gene: TRBV6-5
CDR3 DNA: TGTGCCAGCAGTTCCATGGCGGGGACACGGGCTTTCTTT
CDR3 protein: CASSSMAGTRAFF

D gene: TRBD1
J gene: TRBJ2-7
clone size: NA
CDR3 length: 13
V gene: TRBV6-5
CDR3 DNA: TGTGCCAGCGAGCGGGGACAGGGGCACGAGCAGTACTTC
CDR3 protein: CASERGQGHEQYF

D gene: NA
J gene: TRBJ2-7
clone size: NA
CDR3 length: 16
V gene: TRBV28
CDR3 DNA: TGTGCCAGCAGTCCGCCAAGGGCTTCTTCCTCCTACGAGCAGTACTTC
CDR3 protein: CASSPPRASSSYEQYF

D gene: NA
J gene: TRBJ2-7
clone size: once
CDR3 length: 16
V gene: TRBV15
CDR3 DNA: TGTGCCACCAGCAGAGATCACAGGGCCGTCTCCTACGAGCAGTACTTC
CDR3 protein: CATSRDHRAVSYEQYF

D gene: NA
J gene: TRBJ1-1
clone size: few
CDR3 length: 14
V gene: TRBV9
CDR3 DNA: TGTGCCAGCAGCGCCGGGGGTTCGCCCACTGAAGCTTTCTTT
CDR3 protein: CASSAGGSPTEAFF

D gene: TRBD1
J gene: TRBJ2-7
clone size: NA
CDR3 length: 15
V gene: TRBV25-1
CDR3 DNA: TGTGCCAGCAGTGAAGAATGGGACAGTGCCTACGAGCAGTACTTC
CDR3 protein: CASSEEWDSAYEQYF

D gene: TRBD1
J gene: TRBJ1-2
clone size: NA
CDR3 length: 14
V gene: TRBV5-1
CDR3 DNA: TGCGCCAGCTCACAGGGTACAGGGGCCTCGAGCTACACCTTC
CDR3 protein: CASSQGTGASSYTF

D gene: NA
J gene: TRBJ2-4
clone size: NA
CDR3 length: 18
V gene: TRBV7-6
CDR3 DNA: TGTGCCAGCAGCCCAGGGGGGTCAGGAGCCGTGGCCAAAAACATTCAGTACTTC
CDR3 protein: CASSPGGSGAVAKNIQYF

D gene: NA
J gene: TRBJ1-2
clone size: NA
CDR3 length: 14
V gene: TRBV7-2
CDR3 DNA: TGTGCCAGCAGCTTAGATCGCTCTAACTATGGCTACACCTTC
CDR3 protein: CASSLDRSNYGYTF

D gene: TRBD1
J gene: TRBJ2-5
clone size: NA
CDR3 length: 16
V gene: TRBV5-1
CDR3 DNA: TGCGCCAGCAGCTCCGGGACAGGGAATTTTTGGGAGACCCAGTACTTC
CDR3 protein: CASSSGTGNFWETQYF

D gene: NA
J gene: TRBJ1-2
clone size: NA
CDR3 length: 15
V gene: TRBV18
CDR3 DNA: TGTGCCAGCTCACCAGTTTTGGGAGATTCCTATGGCTACACCTTC
CDR3 protein: CASSPVLGDSYGYTF

D gene: TRBD1
J gene: TRBJ2-1
clone size: NA
CDR3 length: 15
V gene: TRBV5-1
CDR3 DNA: TGCGCCAGCAGCTCCGACAGGGGGCCCTACAATGAGCAGTTCTTC
CDR3 protein: CASSSDRGPYNEQFF

D gene: TRBD2
J gene: TRBJ2-7
clone size: NA
CDR3 length: 15
V gene: TRBV30
CDR3 DNA: TGTGCCTGGAGTTCTCCGGGACTAGCGACGTTCGAGCAGTACTTC
CDR3 protein: CAWSSPGLATFEQYF

D gene: NA
J gene: TRBJ2-6
clone size: NA
CDR3 length: 15
V gene: TRBV5-8
CDR3 DNA: TGTGCCAGCAGCCGCAGGTCAGGTGGGGCCAACGTCCTGACTTTC
CDR3 protein: CASSRRSGGANVLTF

D gene: TRBD2
J gene: TRBJ2-7
clone size: NA
CDR3 length: 12
V gene: TRBV10-3
CDR3 DNA: TGTGCCATCGGGAGGGAGACCTACGAGCAGTACTTC
CDR3 protein: CAIGRETYEQYF

D gene: NA
J gene: TRBJ2-1
clone size: few
CDR3 length: 15
V gene: TRBV5-6
CDR3 DNA: TGTGCCAGCAGCTTCCGGGGGCTGCTCTACAATGAGCAGTTCTTC
CDR3 protein: CASSFRGLLYNEQFF

D gene: NA
J gene: TRBJ2-1
clone size: NA
CDR3 length: 16
V gene: TRBV9
CDR3 DNA: TGTGCCAGCAGCGTAGGGGGTCGCAGCTCCTACAATGAGCAGTTCTTC
CDR3 protein: CASSVGGRSSYNEQFF

D gene: TRBD1
J gene: TRBJ1-2
clone size: few
CDR3 length: 13
V gene: TRBV15
CDR3 DNA: TGTGCCACCAGCAGAGACCGGGACAGGGACTACACCTTC
CDR3 protein: CATSRDRDRDYTF

D gene: TRBD1
J gene: TRBJ1-1
clone size: NA
CDR3 length: 14
V gene: TRBV5-1
CDR3 DNA: TGCGCCAGCAGCTTCCAGGGGGCGAGGACTGAAGCTTTCTTT
CDR3 protein: CASSFQGARTEAFF

D gene: NA
J gene: TRBJ2-7
clone size: NA
CDR3 length: 16
V gene: TRBV4-2
CDR3 DNA: TGTGCCAGCAGCCATTCCTCGACAGAGCCCTCCTACGAGCAGTACTTC
CDR3 protein: CASSHSSTEPSYEQYF

D gene: TRBD1
J gene: TRBJ1-4
clone size: NA
CDR3 length: 15
V gene: TRBV9
CDR3 DNA: TGTGCCAGCAGCGTAGGCGGGACAGACGCCGAAAAACTGTTTTTT
CDR3 protein: CASSVGGTDAEKLFF

D gene: NA
J gene: TRBJ1-1
clone size: NA
CDR3 length: 14
V gene: TRBV11-2
CDR3 DNA: TGTGCCAGCAGTCCCGCAGGGGCGAACACTGAAGCTTTCTTT
CDR3 protein: CASSPAGANTEAFF

D gene: NA
J gene: TRBJ2-5
clone size: NA
CDR3 length: 14
V gene: TRBV11-2
CDR3 DNA: TGTGCCAGCAGCTTAGTTCAGGGGCGTCAGACCCAGTACTTC
CDR3 protein: CASSLVQGRQTQYF

D gene: NA
J gene: TRBJ1-4
clone size: few
CDR3 length: 11
V gene: TRBV9
CDR3 DNA: TGTGCCAGCAGCGTAGAGGAAAAACTGTTTTTT
CDR3 protein: CASSVEEKLFF

D gene: NA
J gene: TRBJ2-7
clone size: NA
CDR3 length: 14
V gene: TRBV19
CDR3 DNA: TGTGCCAGTAGTAAACTAGAGGGGGGTTACGAGCAGTACTTC
CDR3 protein: CASSKLEGGYEQYF

D gene: NA
J gene: TRBJ2-3
clone size: NA
CDR3 length: 11
V gene: TRBV27
CDR3 DNA: TGTGCCACTCTCGGTCGTCATACGCAGTATTTT
CDR3 protein: CATLGRHTQYF

D gene: NA
J gene: TRBJ2-3
clone size: NA
CDR3 length: 19
V gene: TRBV5-6
CDR3 DNA: TGTGCCAGCAGCTTAGGGGCCGGAGAGTATGGTAAGAGCACAGATACGCAGTATTTT
CDR3 protein: CASSLGAGEYGKSTDTQYF

D gene: NA
J gene: TRBJ1-1
clone size: few
CDR3 length: 12
V gene: TRBV29-1
CDR3 DNA: TGCAGCGGTACGACACCGAACGCTGAAGCTTTCTTT
CDR3 protein: CSGTTPNAEAFF

D gene: NA
J gene: TRBJ1-1
clone size: NA
CDR3 length: 13
V gene: TRBV2
CDR3 DNA: TGTGCCAGCACCCGGGGGGTGAACACTGAAGCTTTCTTT
CDR3 protein: CASTRGVNTEAFF

D gene: NA
J gene: TRBJ2-2
clone size: NA
CDR3 length: 16
V gene: TRBV18
CDR3 DNA: TGTGCCAGCTCACCACGGAGGGGGCTGACCACCGGGGAGCTGTTTTTT
CDR3 protein: CASSPRRGLTTGELFF

D gene: TRBD2
J gene: TRBJ2-2
clone size: NA
CDR3 length: 18
V gene: TRBV28
CDR3 DNA: TGTGCCAGCAGACCTTGGACTAGCGGGAGTAGTGTCACCGGGGAGCTGTTTTTT
CDR3 protein: CASRPWTSGSSVTGELFF

D gene: TRBD2
J gene: TRBJ2-7
clone size: NA
CDR3 length: 15
V gene: TRBV18
CDR3 DNA: TGTGCCAGCTCACCAGCTAGCGGCCCTCTTAGCGAGCAGTACTTC
CDR3 protein: CASSPASGPLSEQYF

D gene: NA
J gene: TRBJ2-3
clone size: once
CDR3 length: 14
V gene: TRBV29-1
CDR3 DNA: TGCAGCGTCCCCATGGGGACAAACACAGATACGCAGTATTTT
CDR3 protein: CSVPMGTNTDTQYF

D gene: NA
J gene: TRBJ2-7
clone size: NA
CDR3 length: 15
V gene: TRBV18
CDR3 DNA: TGTGCCAGCTCACCCGACAGGGGCGGGGGTGACGAGCAGTACTTC
CDR3 protein: CASSPDRGGGDEQYF

D gene: NA
J gene: TRBJ1-5
clone size: NA
CDR3 length: 13
V gene: TRBV2
CDR3 DNA: TGTGCCAGCAGGAGGGGTGAACATCAGCCCCAGCATTTT
CDR3 protein: CASRRGEHQPQHF

D gene: NA
J gene: TRBJ2-3
clone size: NA
CDR3 length: 14
V gene: TRBV19
CDR3 DNA: TGTGCCAGTAGCGACCGAGGAAACACAGATACGCAGTATTTT
CDR3 protein: CASSDRGNTDTQYF

D gene: TRBD1
J gene: TRBJ1-2
clone size: few
CDR3 length: 15
V gene: TRBV6-5
CDR3 DNA: TGTGCCAGCAGCGGCGGGGACAGGGGGAACTATGGCTACACCTTC
CDR3 protein: CASSGGDRGNYGYTF

D gene: NA
J gene: TRBJ1-1
clone size: many
CDR3 length: 12
V gene: TRBV28
CDR3 DNA: TGTGCCAGCAGTTCGTCGGGCCTTGAAGCTTTCTTT
CDR3 protein: CASSSSGLEAFF

D gene: NA
J gene: TRBJ2-3
clone size: NA
CDR3 length: 15
V gene: TRBV7-3
CDR3 DNA: TGTGCCAGCAGCTTAGCAGGGAACCCCACAGATACGCAGTATTTT
CDR3 protein: CASSLAGNPTDTQYF

D gene: TRBD2
J gene: TRBJ2-1
clone size: NA
CDR3 length: 17
V gene: TRBV15
CDR3 DNA: TGTGCCACCAGTGGAGACCAGGGACTATCGGCTATTAGTCAGCAGTTCTTC
CDR3 protein: CATSGDQGLSAISQQFF